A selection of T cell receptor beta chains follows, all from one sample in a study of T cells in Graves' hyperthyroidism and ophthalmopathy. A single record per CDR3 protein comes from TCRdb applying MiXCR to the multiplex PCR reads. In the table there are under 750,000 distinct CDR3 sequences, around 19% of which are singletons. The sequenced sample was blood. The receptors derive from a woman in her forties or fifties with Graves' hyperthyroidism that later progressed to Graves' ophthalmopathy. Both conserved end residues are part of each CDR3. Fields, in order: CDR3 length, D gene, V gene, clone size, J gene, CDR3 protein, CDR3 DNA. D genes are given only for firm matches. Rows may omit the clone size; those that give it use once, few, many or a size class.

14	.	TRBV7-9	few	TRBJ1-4	CASSKAGDNEKLFF	TGTGCCAGCAGCAAAGCAGGTGATAATGAAAAACTGTTTTTT
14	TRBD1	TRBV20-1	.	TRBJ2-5	CSARLSTGVETQYF	TGCAGTGCTAGATTATCTACAGGGGTTGAGACCCAGTACTTC
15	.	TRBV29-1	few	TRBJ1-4	CSVTLRGLVNEKLFF	TGCAGCGTCACCTTGCGGGGGCTTGTAAATGAAAAACTGTTTTTT
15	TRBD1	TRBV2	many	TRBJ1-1	CASGGQPRGSTEAFF	TGTGCCAGCGGGGGACAGCCAAGGGGATCCACTGAAGCTTTCTTT
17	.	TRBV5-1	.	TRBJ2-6	CASSLAGVPSGANVLTF	TGCGCCAGCAGCTTGGCAGGGGTTCCCTCTGGGGCCAACGTCCTGACTTTC
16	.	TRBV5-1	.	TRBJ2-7	CASSARGGQSSYEQYF	TGCGCCAGCAGCGCCCGAGGGGGTCAAAGCTCCTACGAGCAGTACTTC
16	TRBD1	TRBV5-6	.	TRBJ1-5	CASSQGQAYSNQPQHF	TGTGCCAGCAGCCAGGGACAGGCCTATAGCAATCAGCCCCAGCATTTT
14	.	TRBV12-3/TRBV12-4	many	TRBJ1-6	CASSLDFGVSPLHF	TGTGCCAGCAGTTTAGACTTTGGGGTTTCACCCCTCCACTTT
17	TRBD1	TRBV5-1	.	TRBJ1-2	CASSLEGDSLILGGYTF	TGCGCCAGCAGCTTGGAAGGGGACAGTCTCATATTGGGTGGCTACACCTTC
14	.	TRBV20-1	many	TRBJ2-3	CSARGEDITDTQYF	TGCAGTGCTAGAGGGGAGGACATCACAGATACGCAGTATTTT
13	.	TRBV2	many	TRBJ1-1	CASRDSLRTEAFF	TGTGCCAGCAGAGACAGCCTTAGGACTGAAGCTTTCTTT
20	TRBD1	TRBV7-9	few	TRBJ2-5	CASSSLGRDRGIWWDETQYF	TGTGCCAGCAGCTCGCTCGGAAGGGACAGGGGCATATGGTGGGACGAGACCCAGTACTTC
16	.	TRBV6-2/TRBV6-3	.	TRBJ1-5	CASSRGQGYSNQPQHF	TGTGCCAGCAGTAGGGGCCAGGGGTATAGCAATCAGCCCCAGCATTTT
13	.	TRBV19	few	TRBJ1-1	CASSMPGNTEAFF	TGTGCCAGTAGTATGCCAGGGAACACTGAAGCTTTCTTT
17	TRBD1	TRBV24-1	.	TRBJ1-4	CATSDSLDRGPARKLFF	TGTGCCACCAGTGATTCTCTGGACAGGGGCCCGGCGCGGAAACTGTTTTTT
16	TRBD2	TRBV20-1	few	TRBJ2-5	CSARDRRGGLQETQYF	TGCAGTGCTAGAGATCGTCGCGGGGGGCTCCAAGAGACCCAGTACTTC
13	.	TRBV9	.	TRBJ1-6	CASSETGLSPLHF	TGTGCCAGCAGCGAAACAGGGTTATCACCCCTCCACTTT
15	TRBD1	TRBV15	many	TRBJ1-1	CATSRTGGMNTEAFF	TGTGCCACCAGCAGAACAGGGGGGATGAACACTGAAGCTTTCTTT
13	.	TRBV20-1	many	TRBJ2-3	CSAKRWGTDTQYF	TGCAGCGCCAAGAGGTGGGGTACAGATACGCAGTATTTT
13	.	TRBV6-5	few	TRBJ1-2	CASSYPRGYGYTF	TGTGCCAGCAGTTACCCACGGGGCTATGGCTACACCTTC
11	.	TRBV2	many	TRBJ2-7	CASMEGREQYF	TGTGCCAGCATGGAGGGGAGGGAGCAGTACTTC
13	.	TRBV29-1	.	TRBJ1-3	CTIMDNSGNTIYF	TGCACCATCATGGACAACTCTGGAAACACCATATATTTT
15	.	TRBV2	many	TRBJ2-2	CASSEALLPAGELFF	TGTGCCAGCAGTGAAGCGCTTTTGCCCGCAGGGGAGCTGTTTTTT
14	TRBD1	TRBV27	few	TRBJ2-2	CASRTGFTAEELFF	TGTGCCAGCAGGACAGGGTTTACCGCCGAGGAGCTGTTTTTT
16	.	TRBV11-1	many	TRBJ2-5	CASSFLAGSVDETQYF	TGTGCCAGCAGCTTCTTAGCAGGGTCAGTCGATGAGACCCAGTACTTC
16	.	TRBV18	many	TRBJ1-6	CASSTAGLRGDSPLHF	TGTGCCAGCTCCACCGCGGGACTCCGTGGGGATTCACCCCTCCACTTT
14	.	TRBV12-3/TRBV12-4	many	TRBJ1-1	CASSHPRRNTEAFF	TGTGCCAGCAGCCACCCCAGGCGGAACACTGAAGCTTTCTTT
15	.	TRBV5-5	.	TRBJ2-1	CASSLGRGPYNERFF	TGTGCCAGCAGCTTGGGAAGGGGTCCCTACAATGAGCGGTTCTTC